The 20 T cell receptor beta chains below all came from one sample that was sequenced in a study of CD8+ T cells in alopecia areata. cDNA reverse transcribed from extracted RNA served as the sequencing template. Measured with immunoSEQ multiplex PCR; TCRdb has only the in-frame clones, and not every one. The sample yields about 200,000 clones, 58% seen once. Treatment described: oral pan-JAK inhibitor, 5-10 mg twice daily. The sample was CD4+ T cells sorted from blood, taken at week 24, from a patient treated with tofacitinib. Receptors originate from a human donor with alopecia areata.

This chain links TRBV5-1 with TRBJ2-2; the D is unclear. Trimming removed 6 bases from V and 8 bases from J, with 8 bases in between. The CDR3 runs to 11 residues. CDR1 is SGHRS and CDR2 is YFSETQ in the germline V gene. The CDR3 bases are TGCGCCAGCAAGGATTCAGGGGAGCTGTTTTTT. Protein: CASKDSGELFF.

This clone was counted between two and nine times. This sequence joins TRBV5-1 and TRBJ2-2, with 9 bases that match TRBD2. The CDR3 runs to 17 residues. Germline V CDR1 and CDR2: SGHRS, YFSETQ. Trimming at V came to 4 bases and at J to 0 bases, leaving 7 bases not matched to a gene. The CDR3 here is CASSGRTSASNTGELFF. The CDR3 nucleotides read TGCGCCAGCAGCGGACGGACTAGCGCCTCGAACACCGGGGAGCTGTTTTTT.

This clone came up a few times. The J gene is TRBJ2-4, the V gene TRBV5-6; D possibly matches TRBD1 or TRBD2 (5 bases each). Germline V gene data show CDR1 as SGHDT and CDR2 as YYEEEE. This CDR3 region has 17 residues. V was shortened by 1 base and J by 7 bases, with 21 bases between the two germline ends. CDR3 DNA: TGTGCCAGCAGCTTGCTGAATGGGGGAATAATGCGGAACATTCAGTACTTC. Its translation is CASSLLNGGIMRNIQYF.

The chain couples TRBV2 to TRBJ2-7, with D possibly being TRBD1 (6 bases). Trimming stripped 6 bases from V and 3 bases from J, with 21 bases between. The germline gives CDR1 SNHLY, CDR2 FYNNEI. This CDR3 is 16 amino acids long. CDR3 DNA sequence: TGTGCCAGCAGGAGGGATGGCAGGGGTGGACGCTACGAGCAGTACTTC. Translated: CASRRDGRGGRYEQYF.

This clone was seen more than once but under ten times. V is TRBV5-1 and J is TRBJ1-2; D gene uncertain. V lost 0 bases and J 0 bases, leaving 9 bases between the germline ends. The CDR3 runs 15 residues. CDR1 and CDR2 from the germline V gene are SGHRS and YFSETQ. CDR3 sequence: CASSLEGKTNYGYTF. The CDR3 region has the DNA TGCGCCAGCAGCTTGGAGGGTAAAACTAACTATGGCTACACCTTC.

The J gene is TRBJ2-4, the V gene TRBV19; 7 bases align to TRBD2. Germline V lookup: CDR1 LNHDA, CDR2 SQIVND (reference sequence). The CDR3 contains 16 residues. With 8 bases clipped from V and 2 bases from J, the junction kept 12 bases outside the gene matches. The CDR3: CASQPGGGRTKNIQYF. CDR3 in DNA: TGTGCCAGTCAACCAGGCGGCGGGAGAACCAAAAACATTCAGTACTTC. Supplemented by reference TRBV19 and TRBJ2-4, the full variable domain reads DGGITQSPKYLFRKEGQNVTLSCEQNLNHDAMYWYRQDPGQGLRLIYYSQIVNDFQKGDIAEGYSVSREKKESFPLTVTSAQKNPTAFYLCASQPGGGRTKNIQYFGAGTRLSVL.

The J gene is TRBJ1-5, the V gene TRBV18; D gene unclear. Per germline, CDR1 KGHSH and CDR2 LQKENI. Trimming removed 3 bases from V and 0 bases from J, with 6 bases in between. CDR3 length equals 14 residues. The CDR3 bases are TGTGCCAGCTCACCTCTGTATAGCAATCAGCCCCAGCATTTT. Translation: CASSPLYSNQPQHF.

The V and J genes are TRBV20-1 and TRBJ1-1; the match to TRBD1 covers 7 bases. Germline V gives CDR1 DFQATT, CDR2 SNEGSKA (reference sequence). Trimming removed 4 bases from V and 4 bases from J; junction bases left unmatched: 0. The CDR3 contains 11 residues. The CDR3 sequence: CSATGGTEAFF. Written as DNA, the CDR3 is TGCAGTGCTACAGGGGGCACTGAAGCTTTCTTT.

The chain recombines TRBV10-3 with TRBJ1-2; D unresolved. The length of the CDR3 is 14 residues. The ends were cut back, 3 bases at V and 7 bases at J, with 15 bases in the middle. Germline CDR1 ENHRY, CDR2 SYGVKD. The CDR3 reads CAISDGTDLGGYTF. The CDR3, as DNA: TGTGCCATCAGTGATGGTACCGACTTGGGTGGCTACACCTTC.

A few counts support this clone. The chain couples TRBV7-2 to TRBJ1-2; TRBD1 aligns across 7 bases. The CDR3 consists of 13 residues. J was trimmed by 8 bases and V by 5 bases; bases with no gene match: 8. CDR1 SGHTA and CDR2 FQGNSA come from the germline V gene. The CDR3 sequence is CASSPQGGNGYTF. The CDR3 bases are TGTGCCAGCAGCCCGCAGGGGGGTAACGGCTACACCTTC. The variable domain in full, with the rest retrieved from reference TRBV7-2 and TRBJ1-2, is GAGVSQSPSNKVTEKGKDVELRCDPISGHTALYWYRQSLGQGLEFLIYFQGNSAPDKSGLPSDRFSAERTGGSVSTLTIQRTQQEDSAVYLCASSPQGGNGYTFGSGTRLTVV.

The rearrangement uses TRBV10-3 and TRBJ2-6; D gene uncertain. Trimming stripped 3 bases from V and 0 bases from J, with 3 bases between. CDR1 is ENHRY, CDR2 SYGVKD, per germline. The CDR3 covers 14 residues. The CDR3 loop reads CAISDNSGANVLTF. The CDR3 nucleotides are TGTGCCATCAGTGACAACTCTGGGGCCAACGTCCTGACTTTC.

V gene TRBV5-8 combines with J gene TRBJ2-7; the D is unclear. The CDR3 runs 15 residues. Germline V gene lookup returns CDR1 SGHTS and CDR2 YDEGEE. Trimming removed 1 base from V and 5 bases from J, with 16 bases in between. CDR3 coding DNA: TGTGCCAGCAGCTTGTCCGGCAGGCCGGCAGACGAGCAGTACTTC. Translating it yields CASSLSGRPADEQYF.

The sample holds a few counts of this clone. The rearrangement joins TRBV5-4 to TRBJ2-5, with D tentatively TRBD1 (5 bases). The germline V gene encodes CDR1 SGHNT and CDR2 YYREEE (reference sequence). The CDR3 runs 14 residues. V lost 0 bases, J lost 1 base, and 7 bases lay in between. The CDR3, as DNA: TGTGCCAGCAGCTTGGGACAGATCCAAGAGACCCAGTACTTC. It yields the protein CASSLGQIQETQYF.

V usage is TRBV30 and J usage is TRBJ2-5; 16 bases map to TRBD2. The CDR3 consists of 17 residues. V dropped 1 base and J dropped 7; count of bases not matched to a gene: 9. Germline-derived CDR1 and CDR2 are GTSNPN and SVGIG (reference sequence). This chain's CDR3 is CAWSEGTSGRAVGTQYF. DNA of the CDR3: TGTGCCTGGAGTGAGGGGACTAGCGGGAGGGCCGTTGGGACCCAGTACTTC.

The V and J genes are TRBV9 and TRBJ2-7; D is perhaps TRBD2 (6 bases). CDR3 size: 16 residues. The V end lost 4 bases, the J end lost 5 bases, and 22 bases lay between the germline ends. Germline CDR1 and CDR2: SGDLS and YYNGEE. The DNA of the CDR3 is TGTGCCAGCAGCCTACATCCGGGGGACGCGGAGCACGAGCAGTACTTC. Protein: CASSLHPGDAEHEQYF.

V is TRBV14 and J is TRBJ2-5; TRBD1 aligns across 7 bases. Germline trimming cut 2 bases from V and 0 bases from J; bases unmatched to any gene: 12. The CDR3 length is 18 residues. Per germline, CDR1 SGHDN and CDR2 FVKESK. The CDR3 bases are TGTGCCAGCAGCCAACGGGCAGGGGGTTATAGGTACCAAGAGACCCAGTACTTC. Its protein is CASSQRAGGYRYQETQYF. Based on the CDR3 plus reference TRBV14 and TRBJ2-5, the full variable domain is EAGVTQFPSHSVIEKGQTVTLRCDPISGHDNLYWYRRVMGKEIKFLLHFVKESKQDESGMPNNRFLAERTGGTYSTLKVQPAELEDSGVYFCASSQRAGGYRYQETQYFGPGTRLLVL.

The CDR3 loop reads CASSSAGTGDKETQYF. The CDR3 nucleotides are TGTGCCAGCAGTAGCGCGGGTACAGGAGACAAGGAGACCCAGTACTTC. This chain links TRBV28 with TRBJ2-5; D tentatively reads TRBD1 or TRBD2 (5 bases each). The V and J ends lost 5 bases and 5 bases respectively, with 21 bases between them. This CDR3 spans 16 amino acids. The V gene's germline CDR1 is MDHEN and CDR2 SYDVKM.

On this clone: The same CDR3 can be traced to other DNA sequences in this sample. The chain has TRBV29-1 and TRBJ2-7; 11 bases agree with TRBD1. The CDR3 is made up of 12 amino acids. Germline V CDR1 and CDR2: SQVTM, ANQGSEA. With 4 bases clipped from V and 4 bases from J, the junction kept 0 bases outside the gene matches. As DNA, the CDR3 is TGCAGCGTTGGGGACAGGGGGTACGAGCAGTACTTC. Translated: CSVGDRGYEQYF.

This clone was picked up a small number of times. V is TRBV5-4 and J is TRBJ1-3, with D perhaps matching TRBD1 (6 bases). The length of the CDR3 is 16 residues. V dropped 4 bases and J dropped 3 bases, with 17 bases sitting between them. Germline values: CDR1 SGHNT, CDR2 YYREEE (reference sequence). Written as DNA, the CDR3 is TGTGCCAGCAGCGACGGACCAGGGGCTCATGGAAACACCATATATTTT. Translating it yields CASSDGPGAHGNTIYF.

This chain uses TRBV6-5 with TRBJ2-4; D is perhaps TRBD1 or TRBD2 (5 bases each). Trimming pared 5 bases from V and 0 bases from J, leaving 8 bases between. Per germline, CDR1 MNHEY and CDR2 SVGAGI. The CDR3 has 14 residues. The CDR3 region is CASSPGTAKNIQYF. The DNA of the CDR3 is TGTGCCAGCAGTCCCGGGACAGCCAAAAACATTCAGTACTTC.